This T cell receptor beta chain stems from a study of Graves' ophthalmopathy and Graves' hyperthyroidism. Study overall: Peripheral blood was gathered at the point of initial diagnosis, before any treatment started.

Findings and caveats of the study: The model predicted ophthalmopathy progression with 60% to 71% sensitivity and less than 85% specificity.

Beta-chain TCR CDR3 regions were amplified from RNA transcripts. HTBI primers were used in a first-round RT-PCR, which preceded a second-round multiplex PCR. TCRdb called the multiplex PCR reads again in MiXCR, with one record for every CDR3 protein. The sample contains about 370,000 distinct CDR3 sequences, approximately 17% of which appear only once. On this clonotype itself: Its specificity is unknown. One junction end disagrees with the germline gene, perhaps due to a read error.

The CDR3 totals 16 residues. The germline CDR1 and CDR2 sequences are MDHEN and SYDVKM. The source material was peripheral blood. The sequence was collected from an adult woman with stable Graves' hyperthyroidism. The chain joins TRBV28 to TRBJ2-4; a weak D match, TRBD2 (7 bases). The CDR3 sequence: CASSFRGASSRDIKYF. In DNA form, the CDR3 reads TGTGCCAGCAGTTTCCGGGGGGCTTCAAGCAGGGACATTAAGTACTTC.